The source of this TCR beta chain is a study of blood T cell repertoires in COVID-19. Germline assignment: CDR1 LNHDA and CDR2 SQIVND (reference sequence). The CDR3 extends over 14 amino acids. The V gene end was trimmed by 5 bases and the J gene end by 3 bases; junction bases not matched to a gene: 6. Under the authors' procedure: How many nucleated cells were present was estimated from reference gene primer amplification. The data were produced by immunoSEQ multiplex PCR, yet TCRdb's version contains in-frame clones alone and is incomplete. The V and J calls and clone size come from that table; D and trimming were worked out from the DNA. Of approximately 92,000 clones listed, about 80% are singletons.

The gene calls are TRBV19 and TRBJ2-7; TRBD2 agrees at 8 bases. This TCR came from a man in his fifties or sixties with acute or convalescent COVID-19. The sequencing input was peripheral blood. As DNA, the CDR3 is TGTGCCAGTAGTGAGGGGGGACTAGACTACGAGCAGTACTTC. As protein: CASSEGGLDYEQYF.